The 29 T cell receptor beta chains below come from one sample, sequenced in a study of T cells expressing NK-cell markers. TCRdb reprocessed the 5' RACE reads; each CDR3 protein has one entry and no DNA is given. The sample totals approximately 460,000 distinct CDR3 sequences. Sample: blood T cells: a sorted CD56 or NKG2C T cell subset, CD4+ or CD8+ T cells, or bulk PBMC T cells (not recorded which). The source is a woman aged 18 to 75 in good health.

The CDR3 protein is CASSLTPGLGLSNSPLHF. The chain recombines TRBV7-3 with TRBJ1-6; no DNA is available, so the TRBD1 call from TCRdb remains unchecked. Per germline, CDR1 SGHTA and CDR2 FQGTGA. The CDR3 loop spans 18 amino acids.

The chain joins TRBV5-1 to TRBJ2-2; the TRBD1 assignment by TCRdb is unverifiable without DNA. This CDR3 spans 22 amino acids. Germline lookup yields CDR1 SGHRS and CDR2 YFSETQ. The CDR3 loop is CASSTLRGDGTPSPANTGELFF.

V and J are TRBV20-1 and TRBJ1-2; TCRdb designates TRBD1, a call that cannot be tested without DNA. CDR3 length: 14 amino acids. Looked up from germline, CDR1 is DFQATT and CDR2 is SNEGSKA (reference sequence). CDR3 region: CSANDNLRVWSYTF.

This chain joins TRBV7-9 and TRBJ2-1. The CDR3 is 12 amino acids. Germline loops: CDR1 SEHNR, CDR2 FQNEAQ (reference sequence). The CDR3 protein is CASGVSYNEQFF.

This chain's CDR3 is CSARTEHYGYTF. The J gene is TRBJ1-2, the V gene TRBV20-1; as DNA is missing, the TRBD1 call by TCRdb cannot be tested. The germline V gene has CDR1 DFQATT and CDR2 SNEGSKA (reference sequence). The CDR3 runs 12 residues.

The chain has TRBV6-1 and TRBJ2-5; TCRdb's D call, TRBD2, is unchecked because there is no DNA. The length of the CDR3 is 15 residues. The germline V gene has CDR1 MNHNS and CDR2 SASEGT. Here the CDR3 reads CASSQRLAGDETQYF.

V and J are TRBV7-2 and TRBJ2-5; the TRBD1 assignment by TCRdb is unverifiable without DNA. The germline CDR1 and CDR2 sequences are SGHTA and FQGNSA. This CDR3 comprises 15 residues. The CDR3 loop reads CASSSYRGTQETQYF.

V gene TRBV6-5 combines with J gene TRBJ2-3; TCRdb's D call of TRBD1 is untestable without DNA. The V gene's germline CDR1 is MNHEY and CDR2 SVGAGI. CDR3 length equals 14 residues. This chain's CDR3 is CASSSRDTSDTQYF.

The CDR3 region is CATSDTGTETTDTQYF. V and J are TRBV24-1 and TRBJ2-3; the D gene TCRdb calls, TRBD1, cannot be checked with no DNA. This CDR3 has 16 amino acids. Germline V gene data show CDR1 as KGHDR and CDR2 as SFDVKD.

Here the CDR3 reads CASSPPIGGNTEAFF. V and J are TRBV7-9 and TRBJ1-1; TCRdb's assignment of TRBD1 cannot be checked, as there is no DNA. This CDR3 contains 15 residues. From germline, CDR1 is SEHNR and CDR2 FQNEAQ (reference sequence).

V and J are TRBV4-1 and TRBJ1-2; the TCRdb D gene call, TRBD1, has no DNA to confirm it. CDR3 size: 15 residues. Germline CDR1 is MGHRA and CDR2 is YSYEKL. This CDR3 reads CASSQDPLGGYGYTF.

The chain has TRBV7-3 and TRBJ2-6. The CDR3 covers 16 residues. Per germline, CDR1 SGHTA and CDR2 FQGTGA. The CDR3 is CASSPMGSSGANVLTF.

V gene TRBV21-1 combines with J gene TRBJ2-5; without DNA, the TCRdb call of TRBD1 cannot be checked. TRBV21-1 is given as a pseudogene. The CDR3 runs 14 residues. The CDR3 loop is CASTHGDWQGTQYF.

This sequence joins TRBV4-3 and TRBJ2-7; TCRdb lists TRBD2, though no DNA is available to test this call. Looked up from germline, CDR1 is LGHNA and CDR2 is YSLEER. The CDR3 is 16 amino acids. The CDR3 sequence: CASSRSTSGIGYEQYF.

The chain couples TRBV20-1 to TRBJ2-2; TCRdb gives TRBD2 as the D gene, but with no DNA this cannot be confirmed. The CDR3 contains 15 residues. From germline, CDR1 is DFQATT and CDR2 SNEGSKA (reference sequence). This CDR3 is CSARSGRMVTGELFF.

The chain has TRBV20-1 and TRBJ2-1; absent DNA, TCRdb's TRBD1 call cannot be checked. Germline V gives CDR1 DFQATT, CDR2 SNEGSKA (reference sequence). CDR3 length: 13 amino acids. This chain's CDR3 is CSAPGRGVNEQFF.

The chain recombines TRBV9 with TRBJ2-2. CDR3 length: 13 amino acids. Germline values: CDR1 SGDLS, CDR2 YYNGEE. The CDR3 sequence is CASSVVTNGELFF.

The chain joins TRBV12-3 or TRBV12-4 to TRBJ2-3; the TCRdb D gene call, TRBD1, has no DNA to confirm it. This CDR3 is built from 14 residues. The CDR3 is CAISGTLSTDTQYF.

This chain links TRBV27 with TRBJ1-5. The CDR3 totals 15 residues. The germline CDR1 and CDR2 sequences are MNHEY and SMNVEV (reference sequence). This chain's CDR3 is CASSKFKGSSQPQHF.

This sequence joins TRBV27 and TRBJ1-4; as DNA is missing, the TRBD1 call by TCRdb cannot be tested. The CDR3 is 13 amino acids. The germline CDR1 and CDR2 sequences are MNHEY and SMNVEV (reference sequence). The CDR3 sequence: CATAPAGSEKLFF.

J is TRBJ1-4 and V is TRBV20-1. Germline V CDR1 and CDR2: DFQATT, SNEGSKA (reference sequence). The CDR3 is 15 residues long. The CDR3 sequence is CSARDPNRVNEKLFF.

This rearrangement joins TRBV4-3 to TRBJ2-1; absent DNA, TCRdb's TRBD2 call cannot be checked. Germline V gene sequence: CDR1 LGHNA, CDR2 YSLEER. This CDR3 spans 16 amino acids. The CDR3 loop is CASSPKAGEPYNEQFF.

The chain uses TRBV9 and TRBJ2-7. Germline V gene lookup returns CDR1 SGDLS and CDR2 YYNGEE. The CDR3 is 14 amino acids. The CDR3 sequence is CASSVGAGSYEQYF. The full variable domain, rest sourced from reference TRBV9 and TRBJ2-7, is DSGVTQTPKHLITATGQRVTLRCSPRSGDLSVYWYQQSLDQGLQFLIQYYNGEERAKGNILERFSAQQFPDLHSELNLSSLELGDSALYFCASSVGAGSYEQYFGPGTRLTVT.

This rearrangement joins TRBV28 to TRBJ2-7; the D gene TCRdb calls, TRBD2, cannot be checked with no DNA. Germline values: CDR1 MDHEN, CDR2 SYDVKM. The CDR3 runs 14 residues. CDR3 in amino acids: CASSLRGLKYEQYF.

The chain has TRBV7-8 and TRBJ1-6; TCRdb indicates TRBD1, and absent DNA this call remains unverified. The CDR3 has 16 amino acids. CDR1 and CDR2 (germline): SGHVS, FQNEAQ. The CDR3 reads CASTLGRWSYNSPLHF.

The rearrangement joins TRBV11-2 to TRBJ2-3; without DNA, the TCRdb call of TRBD1 cannot be checked. The CDR3 is 15 amino acids. Germline CDR1 SGHAT, CDR2 FQNNGV. This CDR3 is CASSLVTGSTDTQYF.

This chain's CDR3 is CASSRLTDILNTEAFF. The V call is TRBV19, the J call TRBJ1-1; TCRdb gives TRBD1 as the D gene, but with no DNA this cannot be confirmed. The CDR3 is 16 residues long. From germline, CDR1 is LNHDA and CDR2 SQIVND (reference sequence).

The chain recombines TRBV12-3 or TRBV12-4 with TRBJ1-1; as DNA is missing, the TRBD1 call by TCRdb cannot be tested. The CDR3 length is 17 residues. The CDR3 is CASSPRTGTLRGTEAFF.

The rearrangement links TRBV5-1 to TRBJ2-3; TCRdb indicates TRBD2, and absent DNA this call remains unverified. Germline CDR1 and CDR2: SGHRS and YFSETQ. This CDR3 is 18 amino acids long. CDR3 loop: CASSSRLAGGPGTDTQYF. Using reference TRBV5-1 and TRBJ2-3 for the parts outside the CDR3, the full variable domain is KAGVTQTPRYLIKTRGQQVTLSCSPISGHRSVSWYQQTPGQGLQFLFEYFSETQRNKGNFPGRFSGRQFSNSRSEMNVSTLELGDSALYLCASSSRLAGGPGTDTQYFGPGTRLTVL.